This T cell receptor beta chain is drawn from a study of T cell responses to AZD1222 COVID-19 vaccine. Points from the study as a whole: Unmutated variant regions are reportedly the target of nearly half of TCRs that are spike-specific. No repertoire was sampled before or during the peak T cell response, only after it.

This clone was found once. Its antigen is still unknown. Some clones are missing from TCRdb's copy, which holds only in-frame ones; the method was immunoSEQ multiplex PCR. The table has fewer than 200,000 clones, roughly 90% seen once; the top ten hold around 4.5%. Looked up from germline, CDR1 is SGHRS and CDR2 is YFSETQ. Trimming cost V 2 bases and J 5 bases; bases outside gene matches: 4. CDR3 length equals 15 residues. The specimen comprised peripheral blood, sampled 28 days after the second AZD1222 dose. The receptor comes from an adult who received the AZD1222 COVID-19 vaccine. This sequence joins TRBV5-1 and TRBJ1-6, with TRBD1 matching 7 bases. The CDR3 protein is CASSFRDRDNSPLHF. CDR3 sequence (DNA): TGCGCCAGCAGCTTCCGGGACAGAGATAATTCACCCCTCCACTTT.